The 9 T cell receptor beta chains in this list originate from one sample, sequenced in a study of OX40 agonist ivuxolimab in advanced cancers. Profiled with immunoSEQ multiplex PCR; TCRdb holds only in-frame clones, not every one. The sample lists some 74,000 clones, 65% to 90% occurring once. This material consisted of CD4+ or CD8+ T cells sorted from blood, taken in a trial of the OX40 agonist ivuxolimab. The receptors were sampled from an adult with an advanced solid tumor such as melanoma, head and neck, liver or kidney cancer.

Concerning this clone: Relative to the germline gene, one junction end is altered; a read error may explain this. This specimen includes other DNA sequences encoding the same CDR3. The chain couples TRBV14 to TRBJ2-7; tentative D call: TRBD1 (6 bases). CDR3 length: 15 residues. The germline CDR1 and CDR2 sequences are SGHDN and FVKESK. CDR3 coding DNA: TGTGCCAGCAGTCAAGTTGCAGGGGCGGCCTACGAGCAGTACTTC. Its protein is CASSQVAGAAYEQYF.

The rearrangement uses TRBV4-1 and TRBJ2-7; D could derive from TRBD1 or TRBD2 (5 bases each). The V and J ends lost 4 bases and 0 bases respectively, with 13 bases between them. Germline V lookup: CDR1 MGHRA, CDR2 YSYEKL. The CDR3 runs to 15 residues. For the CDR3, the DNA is TGCGCCAGCAGCCGCCGGGACGACGTCTCCTACGAGCAGTACTTC. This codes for CASSRRDDVSYEQYF.

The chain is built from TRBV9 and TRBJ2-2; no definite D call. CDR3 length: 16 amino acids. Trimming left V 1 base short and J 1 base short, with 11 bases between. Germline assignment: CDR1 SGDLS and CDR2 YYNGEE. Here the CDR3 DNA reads TGTGCCAGCAGCGTAAAGGCAAATCTGAACACCGGGGAGCTGTTTTTT. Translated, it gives CASSVKANLNTGELFF.

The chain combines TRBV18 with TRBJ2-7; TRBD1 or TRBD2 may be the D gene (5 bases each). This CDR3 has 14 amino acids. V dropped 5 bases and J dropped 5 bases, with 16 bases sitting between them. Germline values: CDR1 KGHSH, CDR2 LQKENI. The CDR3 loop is CASSFILGTHEQYF. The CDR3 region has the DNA TGTGCCAGCTCATTCATCCTGGGGACCCACGAGCAGTACTTC.

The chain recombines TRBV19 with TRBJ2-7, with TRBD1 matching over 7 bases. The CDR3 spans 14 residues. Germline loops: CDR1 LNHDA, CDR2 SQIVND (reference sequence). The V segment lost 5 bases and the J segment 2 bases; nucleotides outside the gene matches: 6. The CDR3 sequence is CASSPPGQTYEQYF. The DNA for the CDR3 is TGTGCCAGTAGTCCACCGGGACAGACCTACGAGCAGTACTTC. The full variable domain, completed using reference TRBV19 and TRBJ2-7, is DGGITQSPKYLFRKEGQNVTLSCEQNLNHDAMYWYRQDPGQGLRLIYYSQIVNDFQKGDIAEGYSVSREKKESFPLTVTSAQKNPTAFYLCASSPPGQTYEQYFGPGTRLTVT.

CDR3 protein: CASSPFSSGTQYF. CDR3 sequence (DNA): TGTGCCAGCAGCCCTTTCTCCTCCGGGACCCAGTACTTC. The V gene is TRBV6-5, the J gene TRBJ2-5; no reliable D call. The V gene's germline CDR1 is MNHEY and CDR2 SVGAGI. The CDR3 covers 13 residues. V dropped 6 bases and J dropped 7 bases, with 15 bases sitting between them.

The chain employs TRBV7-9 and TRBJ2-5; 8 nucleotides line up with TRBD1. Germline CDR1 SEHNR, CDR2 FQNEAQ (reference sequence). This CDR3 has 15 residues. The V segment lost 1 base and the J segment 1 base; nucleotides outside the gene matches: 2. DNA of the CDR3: TGTGCCAGCAGCTTAGGGGACAGGCTCCAAGAGACCCAGTACTTC. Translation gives CASSLGDRLQETQYF.

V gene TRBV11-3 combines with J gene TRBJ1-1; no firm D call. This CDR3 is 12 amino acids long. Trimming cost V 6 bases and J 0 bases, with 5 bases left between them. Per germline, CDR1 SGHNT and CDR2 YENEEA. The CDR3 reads CASRKLNTEAFF. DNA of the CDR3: TGTGCCAGCAGGAAATTGAACACTGAAGCTTTCTTT.

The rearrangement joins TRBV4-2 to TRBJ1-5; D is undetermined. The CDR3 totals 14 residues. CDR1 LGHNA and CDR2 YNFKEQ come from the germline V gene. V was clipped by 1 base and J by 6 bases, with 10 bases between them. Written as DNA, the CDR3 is TGTGCCAGCAGCCAAGGGCAGAAAGGTCAGCCCCAGCATTTT. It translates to CASSQGQKGQPQHF.